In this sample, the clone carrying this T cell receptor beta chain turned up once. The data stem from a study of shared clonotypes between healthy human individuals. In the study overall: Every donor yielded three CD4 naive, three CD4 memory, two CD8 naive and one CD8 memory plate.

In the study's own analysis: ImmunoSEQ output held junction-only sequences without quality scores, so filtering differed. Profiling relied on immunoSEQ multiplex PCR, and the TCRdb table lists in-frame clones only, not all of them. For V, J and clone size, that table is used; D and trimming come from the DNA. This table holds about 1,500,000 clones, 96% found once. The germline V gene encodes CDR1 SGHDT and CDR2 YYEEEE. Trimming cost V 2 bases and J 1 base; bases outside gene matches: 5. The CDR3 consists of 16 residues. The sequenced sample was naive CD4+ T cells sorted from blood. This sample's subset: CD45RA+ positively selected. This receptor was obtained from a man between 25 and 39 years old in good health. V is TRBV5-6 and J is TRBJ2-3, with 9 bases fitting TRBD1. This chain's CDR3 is CASSFTGGWRTDTQYF. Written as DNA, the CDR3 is TGTGCCAGCAGCTTTACAGGGGGCTGGCGCACAGATACGCAGTATTTT.